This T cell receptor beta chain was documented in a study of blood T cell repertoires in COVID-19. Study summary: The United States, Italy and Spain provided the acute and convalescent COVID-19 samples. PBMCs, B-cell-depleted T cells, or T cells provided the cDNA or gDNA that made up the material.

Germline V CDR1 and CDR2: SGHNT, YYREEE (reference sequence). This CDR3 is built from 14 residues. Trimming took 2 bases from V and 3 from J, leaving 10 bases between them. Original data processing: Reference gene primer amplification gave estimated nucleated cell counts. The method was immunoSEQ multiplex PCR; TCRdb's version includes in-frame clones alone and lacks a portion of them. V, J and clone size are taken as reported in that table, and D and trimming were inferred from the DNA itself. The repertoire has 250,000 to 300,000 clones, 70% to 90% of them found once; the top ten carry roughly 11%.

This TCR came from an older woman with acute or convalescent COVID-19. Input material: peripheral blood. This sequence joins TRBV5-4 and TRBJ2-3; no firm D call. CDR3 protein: CASSLRDFTDTQYF. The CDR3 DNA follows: TGTGCCAGCAGCTTAAGAGACTTTACAGATACGCAGTATTTT.